Many counts were recorded for the clone carrying this T cell receptor beta chain. As yet, its antigen is unknown. With constant-segment primers, 5'RACE yielded cDNA libraries of TCR alpha and TCR beta that carried sample barcodes and UMIs. TCRdb itself ran the 5' RACE reads through MiXCR, one entry per CDR3 protein. Here the sample spans 120,000 to 150,000 distinct CDR3 sequences, approximately 6% being singletons. This sample was included in a study of T-cell memory formation after mild COVID-19. Study-wide points: Confirmation of SARS-CoV-2 specificity was lacking for second-wave clones peaking day 37.

The length of the CDR3 is 16 residues. Germline V gene data show CDR1 as SGHVS and CDR2 as FQNEAQ. V lost 3 bases and J lost 2, with 17 bases in between. Specimen: PBMCs or a T cell subset sorted from them (not recorded which). The receptor's source is an adult woman who had mild COVID-19 (a few samples of this study predate the infection). Cell type and time point are not known. The chain couples TRBV7-8 to TRBJ2-7; D perhaps matches TRBD1 (5 bases). Here the CDR3 DNA reads TGTGCCAGCAGCTTCACCTTTGGGGCAGGAGCCTACGAGCAGTACTTC. Its protein product is CASSFTFGAGAYEQYF.